This is a list of T cell receptor beta chains from one sample in a study of PD-1 blockade in classical Hodgkin lymphoma. Assay used: immunoSEQ multiplex PCR; TCRdb lists only in-frame clones, some missing. Found here are around 36,000 clones, 80% to 95% of them singletons; the top ten hold about 0.21%. Here the sequenced sample was CD4+ T cells from blood, taken at baseline. The receptors derive from a human donor with classical Hodgkin lymphoma. CDR3s include the opening cysteine and the closing phenylalanine or tryptophan. A D gene is named only where the DNA matches it firmly. Clone size is shown for a subset of rows, as once, few, many or a class of expanded clone.

-	TRBV6-1	TRBJ2-7	-	TGTGCCAGCAGTGAATCTGGACAGTACTACGAGCAGTACTTC	CASSESGQYYEQYF
TRBD2	TRBV19	TRBJ2-5	-	TGTGCCAGTAGTATACGCGGGGGGGGAGAGACCCAGTACTTC	CASSIRGGGETQYF
-	TRBV5-4	TRBJ2-3	-	TGTGCCAGCAGCGGGGGACTGGCAAAGGCAAACACAGATACGCAGTATTTT	CASSGGLAKANTDTQYF
TRBD1	TRBV6-6	TRBJ1-2	-	TGTGCCAGCAACCTACAGGGGGAGGGTGGCTACACCTTC	CASNLQGEGGYTF
-	TRBV10-3	TRBJ2-7	-	TGTGCCATCAGTGAGGAGGTCACGTACGAGCAGTACTTC	CAISEEVTYEQYF
TRBD2	TRBV5-4	TRBJ2-5	-	TGTGCCAGCAGCTTGGAGGCCCCTAGCGGTCAAGAGACCCAGTACTTC	CASSLEAPSGQETQYF
-	TRBV18	TRBJ1-2	-	TGTGCCAGCTCACTCGGGACCGCGATACCTCCCTATGGCTACACCTTC	CASSLGTAIPPYGYTF
-	TRBV6-5	TRBJ1-2	-	TGTGCCAGCGGGCAGGGGCGGTACTATGGCTACACCTTC	CASGQGRYYGYTF
TRBD2	TRBV19	TRBJ2-1	-	TGTGCCAGTAGTATTAGGGCGGGAGGGTCCACGAATGAGCAGTTCTTC	CASSIRAGGSTNEQFF
-	TRBV6-5	TRBJ2-7	-	TGTGCCAGCAGTAATACAAGGACGGCCTACGAGCAGTACTTC	CASSNTRTAYEQYF
-	TRBV28	TRBJ2-7	once	TGTGCCAGCAGTCCGTCCGGGGTGCTCAAAACAGGGACCTACGAGCAGTACTTC	CASSPSGVLKTGTYEQYF
-	TRBV6-5	TRBJ2-7	-	TGTGCCAGCAGTTACTCGAAGGGTGCGGGGTCCTACGAGCAGTACTTC	CASSYSKGAGSYEQYF
-	TRBV6-5	TRBJ2-1	-	TGTGCCAGCAGTTACGGCGGGAACACCTACAATGAGCAGTTCTTC	CASSYGGNTYNEQFF
-	TRBV15	TRBJ1-2	-	TGTGCCACCAGCAGAGCGAATCTTTTCGGTGGCTACACCTTC	CATSRANLFGGYTF
-	TRBV18	TRBJ2-7	-	TGTGCCAGCGCCCTGGCCAGCTACGAGCAGTACTTC	CASALASYEQYF
-	TRBV29-1	TRBJ1-1	-	TGCAGCGTGGGGGGACTGGCGAACACTGAAGCTTTCTTT	CSVGGLANTEAFF
TRBD2	TRBV6-6	TRBJ2-3	-	TGTGCCAGCAGGGAGACTAGCGGACTCACAGATACGCAGTATTTT	CASRETSGLTDTQYF
-	TRBV6-5	TRBJ1-2	-	TGTGCCAGCAGTTACTTCAGCGTTTCCTATGGCTACACCTTC	CASSYFSVSYGYTF
-	TRBV11-2	TRBJ2-1	-	TGTGCCAGCAGCTTAAACCGGGCCCTCTACGAGCAGTTCTTC	CASSLNRALYEQFF
-	TRBV18	TRBJ1-3	-	TGTGCCAGCTCCACCAGCCCGGGGATCGGTGGAAACACCATATATTTT	CASSTSPGIGGNTIYF
TRBD2	TRBV6-4	TRBJ2-1	-	TGTGCCAGCAGTCAAACTAGCGGGAGACCCTACAATGAGCAGTTCTTC	CASSQTSGRPYNEQFF
-	TRBV6-5	TRBJ1-2	once	TGTGCCAGCTCCCGTGGACGGCTAGGGGATGGCTACACCTTC	CASSRGRLGDGYTF
-	TRBV6-5	TRBJ2-1	-	TGTGCCAGCAGTGTACCAGGAGGGCCGGGAAATGAGCAGTTCTTC	CASSVPGGPGNEQFF
TRBD1	TRBV6-1	TRBJ2-3	-	TGTGCCAGCATTCAGGGGGCTATAGATACGCAGTATTTT	CASIQGAIDTQYF
-	TRBV30	TRBJ1-5	few	TGTGCCTGGAGTCCCTCGGATCAGCCCCAGCATTTT	CAWSPSDQPQHF
-	TRBV19	TRBJ1-1	-	TGTGCCAGTAGTGAGGGAGTCCGGGGGGAATATACTGAAGCTTTCTTT	CASSEGVRGEYTEAFF
-	TRBV29-1	TRBJ2-5	-	TGCAGCGTTGTAACCGGGCGGGAGACCCAGTACTTC	CSVVTGRETQYF
-	TRBV6-5	TRBJ1-1	-	TGTGCCAGCAGTTCCAGCCGCCCTCAACCTGAAGCTTTCTTT	CASSSSRPQPEAFF
-	TRBV7-9	TRBJ2-3	-	TGTGCCAGCAGCCGTACAGATACGCAGTATTTT	CASSRTDTQYF
-	TRBV28	TRBJ2-3	-	TGTGCCAGCAGTTTAGGAGCGGGTAGCACAGATACGCAGTATTTT	CASSLGAGSTDTQYF
TRBD2	TRBV28	TRBJ2-2	-	TGTGCCAGCAGGCCAGCGGGAGAAAGGATCGGGGAGCTGTTTTTT	CASRPAGERIGELFF
-	TRBV19	TRBJ1-2	few	TGTGCCAGTACAAGAGGAGCTAACTATGGCTACACCTTC	CASTRGANYGYTF
-	TRBV19	TRBJ1-2	-	TGTGCCAGTAGCCGTCTCGGGGGCAACTATGGCTACACCTTC	CASSRLGGNYGYTF
-	TRBV7-2	TRBJ2-1	-	TGTGCCAGCAGCTTTTTTTTGGACAATGAGCAGTTCTTC	CASSFFLDNEQFF
TRBD2	TRBV11-2	TRBJ2-1	-	TGTGCCAGCAGCTTAGTTAGCGGGAGTTCAGAGTTCTTC	CASSLVSGSSEFF
TRBD1	TRBV18	TRBJ2-2	-	TGTGCCAGCTCACCGCTCCCCACAGGGGGCACCGGGGAGCTGTTTTTT	CASSPLPTGGTGELFF
TRBD1	TRBV27	TRBJ2-1	-	TGTGCCAGCAGTTTCCGGGCAGGGGGCAATGAGCAGTTCTTC	CASSFRAGGNEQFF
-	TRBV6-6	TRBJ1-5	-	TGTGCCAGCAGGCATTGGGAGGGGATTGGGGATCAGCCCCAGCATTTT	CASRHWEGIGDQPQHF
-	TRBV2	TRBJ2-3	-	TGTGCCAGCAGTCTGACGGGCCTCAGCACAGATACGCAGTATTTT	CASSLTGLSTDTQYF
-	TRBV30	TRBJ2-1	-	TGTGCCTGGAGGTTTTCGGCGGAGCAGTTCTTC	CAWRFSAEQFF
TRBD1	TRBV6-5	TRBJ1-2	-	TGTGCCAGCCAGGGACAGGGTTATCATGGCTACACCTTC	CASQGQGYHGYTF
-	TRBV30	TRBJ1-2	once	TGTGCCTCTAACCCGTCCGGGACCGGCGGGCGCGGCTACACCTTC	CASNPSGTGGRGYTF
TRBD1	TRBV2	TRBJ1-5	-	TGTGCCAGCAGTCTGGACAGGGGCAATCAGCCCCAGCATTTT	CASSLDRGNQPQHF
-	TRBV2	TRBJ1-5	-	TGTGCCAGCAGTGATAGGGGTGGCAATCAGCCCCAGCATTTT	CASSDRGGNQPQHF
-	TRBV4-1	TRBJ2-1	-	TGCGCCAGCAGCCAAGATCCACCCCCCCCGGGGAATGAGCAGTTCTTC	CASSQDPPPPGNEQFF
TRBD2	TRBV2	TRBJ2-2	-	TGTGCCAGCAGTGAAGTGGGGGGGACGACCGGGGAGCTGTTTTTT	CASSEVGGTTGELFF
TRBD1	TRBV9	TRBJ2-1	-	TGTGCCAGCAGCGTAGCCGGGACAGGGGGAAAGGTTGAGCAGTTCTTC	CASSVAGTGGKVEQFF
-	TRBV7-3	TRBJ1-1	-	TGTGCCAGCAGCTCGCAGGACAAAAAAGCTTTCTTT	CASSSQDKKAFF
-	TRBV19	TRBJ2-7	-	TGTGCCAGTAGTAGCGCAGGGCGTTCCTACGAGCAGTACTTC	CASSSAGRSYEQYF
-	TRBV9	TRBJ2-5	-	TGTGCCAGCAGCGTAGGGGAATTGGGGACCCAGTACTTC	CASSVGELGTQYF
-	TRBV6-6	TRBJ2-7	-	TGTGCCAGCTCCCCCCGGGGCCAGGGCCACGAGCAGTACTTC	CASSPRGQGHEQYF
TRBD2	TRBV25-1	TRBJ2-1	once	TGTGCCAGCAAAGAACCGGGACTAGCGGGAACTGAGCAGTTCTTC	CASKEPGLAGTEQFF
TRBD1	TRBV11-2	TRBJ2-1	-	TGTGCCAGCAGCTTAGCCCCCGGACAGGGGAGCAATGAGCAGTTCTTC	CASSLAPGQGSNEQFF
-	TRBV5-6	TRBJ2-7	-	TGTGCCAGCAGCTTGGGAGGGGTGGGGCTCACGTACGAGCAGTACTTC	CASSLGGVGLTYEQYF
TRBD2	TRBV28	TRBJ2-7	-	TGTGCCAGCAGTACCTCCCGAGGACTAGCTACCGAGCAGTACTTC	CASSTSRGLATEQYF
-	TRBV18	TRBJ2-3	-	TGTGCCAGCTCACCCAGCACAGATACGCAGTATTTT	CASSPSTDTQYF
TRBD1	TRBV6-5	TRBJ2-5	-	TGTGCCAGCAGTTACTTCGGACAGGGGGCAGAGACCCAGTACTTC	CASSYFGQGAETQYF
-	TRBV5-4	TRBJ1-2	once	TGTGCCAGCAGCTTGGCTCCAGGCCTCGGTGGCTACACCTTC	CASSLAPGLGGYTF